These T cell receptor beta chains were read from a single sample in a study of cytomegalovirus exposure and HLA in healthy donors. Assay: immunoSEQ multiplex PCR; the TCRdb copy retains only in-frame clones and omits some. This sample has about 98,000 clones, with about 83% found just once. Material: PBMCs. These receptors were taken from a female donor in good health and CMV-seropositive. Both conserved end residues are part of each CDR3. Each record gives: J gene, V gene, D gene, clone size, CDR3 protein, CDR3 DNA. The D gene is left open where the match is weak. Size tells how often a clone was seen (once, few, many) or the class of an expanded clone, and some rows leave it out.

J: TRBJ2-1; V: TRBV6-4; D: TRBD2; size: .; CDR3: CASIRGRTSGVNEQFF; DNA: TGTGCCAGCATAAGGGGACGGACTAGCGGGGTTAATGAGCAGTTCTTC
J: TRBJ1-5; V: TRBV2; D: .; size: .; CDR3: CASSARGVDQPQHF; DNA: TGTGCCAGCAGTGCGCGGGGAGTCGATCAGCCCCAGCATTTT
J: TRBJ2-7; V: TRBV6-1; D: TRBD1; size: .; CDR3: CASSAGQGSNNEQYF; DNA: TGTGCCAGCAGCGCGGGACAGGGATCAAATAACGAGCAGTACTTC
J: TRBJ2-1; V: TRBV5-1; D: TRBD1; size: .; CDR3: CASSYAPGQGANNEQFF; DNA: TGCGCCAGCAGCTATGCTCCTGGACAGGGGGCTAATAATGAGCAGTTCTTC
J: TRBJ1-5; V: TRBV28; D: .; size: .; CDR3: CASSLLGSSNQPQHF; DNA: TGTGCCAGCAGTTTATTGGGGAGCAGCAATCAGCCCCAGCATTTT
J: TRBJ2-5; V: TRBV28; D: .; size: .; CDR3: CASSFRAKAGEKTQYF; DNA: TGTGCCAGCAGTTTTAGGGCCAAGGCAGGGGAAAAGACCCAGTACTTC
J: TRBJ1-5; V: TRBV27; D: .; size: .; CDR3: CASSLSGKNQPQHF; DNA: TGTGCCAGCAGTTTATCTGGCAAGAATCAGCCCCAGCATTTT
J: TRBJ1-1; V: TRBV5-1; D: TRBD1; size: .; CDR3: CASRPGQGNTEAFF; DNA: TGCGCCAGCAGGCCGGGACAGGGGAACACTGAAGCTTTCTTT
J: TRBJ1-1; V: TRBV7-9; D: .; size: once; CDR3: CASSLAGALEAFF; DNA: TGTGCCAGCAGCCTAGCGGGGGCGTTAGAAGCTTTCTTT
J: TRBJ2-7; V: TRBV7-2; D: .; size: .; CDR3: CASSRSAGYEQYF; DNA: TGTGCCAGCAGCCGGTCAGCAGGCTACGAGCAGTACTTC
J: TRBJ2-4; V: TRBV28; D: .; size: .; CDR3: CASTKSRAGNIQYF; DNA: TGTGCCAGCACCAAAAGCCGGGCGGGGAACATTCAGTACTTC
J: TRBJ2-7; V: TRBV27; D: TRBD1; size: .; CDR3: CASSLRGGNYEQYF; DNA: TGTGCCAGCAGTTTACGAGGGGGCAACTACGAGCAGTACTTC
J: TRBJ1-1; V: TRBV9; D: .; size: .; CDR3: CASGGGGTEAFF; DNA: TGTGCCAGCGGAGGGGGGGGAACTGAAGCTTTCTTT
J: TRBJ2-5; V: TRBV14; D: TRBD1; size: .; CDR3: CASSQQGARETQYF; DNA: TGTGCCAGCAGCCAACAGGGGGCGCGGGAGACCCAGTACTTC
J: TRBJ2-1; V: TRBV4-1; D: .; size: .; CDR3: CASSQERQGSYNEQFF; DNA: TGCGCCAGCAGCCAAGAAAGGCAGGGGAGCTACAATGAGCAGTTCTTC
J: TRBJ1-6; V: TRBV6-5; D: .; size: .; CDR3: CASSRGRAFNSPLHF; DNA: TGTGCCAGCAGCCGAGGGCGCGCATTCAATTCACCCCTCCACTTT
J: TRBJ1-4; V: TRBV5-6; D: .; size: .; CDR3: CASTWGSSNEKLFF; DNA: TGTGCCAGCACCTGGGGCAGTTCTAATGAAAAACTGTTTTTT
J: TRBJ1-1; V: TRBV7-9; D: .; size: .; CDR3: CASSLLAAGDTEAFF; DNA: TGTGCCAGCAGCTTACTCGCGGCGGGGGACACTGAAGCTTTCTTT
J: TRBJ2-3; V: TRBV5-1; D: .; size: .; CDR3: CASSGPSADTQYF; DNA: TGCGCCAGCAGCGGACCTAGCGCAGATACGCAGTATTTT
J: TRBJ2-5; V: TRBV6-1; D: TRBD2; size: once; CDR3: CASSVVAGGETQYF; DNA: TGTGCCAGCAGTGTAGTAGCGGGGGGGGAGACCCAGTACTTC
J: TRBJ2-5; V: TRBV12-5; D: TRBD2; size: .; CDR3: CASGLFLRGGAKETQYF; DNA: TGTGCTAGTGGTTTATTCCTCCGCGGGGGGGCAAAAGAGACCCAGTACTTC
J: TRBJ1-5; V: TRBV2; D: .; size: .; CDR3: CASAEVGSNQPQHF; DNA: TGTGCCAGCGCGGAGGTTGGGAGCAATCAGCCCCAGCATTTT
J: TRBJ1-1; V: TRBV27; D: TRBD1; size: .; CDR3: CASSMTGGLSTEAFF; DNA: TGTGCCAGCAGTATGACAGGGGGCTTAAGTACTGAAGCTTTCTTT
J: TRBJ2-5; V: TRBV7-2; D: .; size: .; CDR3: CASSLDNQETQYF; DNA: TGTGCCAGCAGCTTAGACAACCAAGAGACCCAGTACTTC
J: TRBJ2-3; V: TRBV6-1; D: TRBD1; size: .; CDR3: CASSAYYTGVGTDTQYF; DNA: TGTGCCAGCAGTGCTTATTATACAGGGGTTGGCACAGATACGCAGTATTTT
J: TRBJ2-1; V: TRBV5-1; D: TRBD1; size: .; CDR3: CASNYRDRGEHEQFF; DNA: TGCGCCAGCAACTACCGGGACAGGGGAGAACATGAGCAGTTCTTC
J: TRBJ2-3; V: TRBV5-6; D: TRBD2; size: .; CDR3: CASSLTSVEDTQYF; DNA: TGTGCCAGCAGCTTGACTAGCGTTGAGGATACGCAGTATTTT
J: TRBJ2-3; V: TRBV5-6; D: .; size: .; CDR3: CASSPTGRPSTDTQYF; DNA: TGTGCCAGCAGCCCAACCGGGAGACCCAGCACAGATACGCAGTATTTT
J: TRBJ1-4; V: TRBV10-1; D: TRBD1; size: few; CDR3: CASSSDRRKLFF; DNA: TGCGCCAGCAGTTCGGACAGGCGAAAACTGTTTTTT
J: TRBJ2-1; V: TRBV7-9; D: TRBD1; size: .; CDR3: CASSPVKGQAYNEQFF; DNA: TGTGCCAGCAGCCCGGTGAAGGGACAGGCCTACAATGAGCAGTTCTTC
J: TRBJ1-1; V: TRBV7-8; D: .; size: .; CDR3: CASRGDWGGAFF; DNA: TGTGCCAGCAGGGGGGATTGGGGGGGAGCTTTCTTT
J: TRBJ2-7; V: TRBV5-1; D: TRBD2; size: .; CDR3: CASSLARGGSYEQYF; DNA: TGCGCCAGCAGCTTGGCTAGGGGAGGGTCCTACGAGCAGTACTTC
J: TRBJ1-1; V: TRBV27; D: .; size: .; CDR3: CASSLRQGMNTEAFF; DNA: TGTGCCAGCAGTTTGAGGCAGGGGATGAACACTGAAGCTTTCTTT
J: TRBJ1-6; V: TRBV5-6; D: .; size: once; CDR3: CASRVRNSPLHF; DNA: TGTGCCAGCAGGGTCAGGAATTCACCCCTCCACTTT
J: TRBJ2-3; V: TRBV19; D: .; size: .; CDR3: CASSIDRLGTTQYF; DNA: TGTGCCAGTAGTATAGATCGACTTGGTACCACGCAGTATTTT
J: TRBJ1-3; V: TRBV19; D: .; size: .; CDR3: CASLQGSGNTIYF; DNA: TGTGCCAGTCTGCAGGGCTCTGGAAACACCATATATTTT
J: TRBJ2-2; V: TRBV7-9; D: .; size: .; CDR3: CASTEPRVGGELFF; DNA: TGTGCCAGCACCGAACCGAGGGTAGGCGGGGAGCTGTTTTTT
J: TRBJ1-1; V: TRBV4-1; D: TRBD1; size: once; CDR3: CASSRLTTGDTEAFF; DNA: TGCGCCAGCAGCCGATTAACGACAGGGGACACTGAAGCTTTCTTT
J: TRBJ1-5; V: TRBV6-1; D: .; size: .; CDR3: CASSSPSRRPQHF; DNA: TGTGCCAGCAGTAGCCCTAGTCGTCGGCCCCAGCATTTT
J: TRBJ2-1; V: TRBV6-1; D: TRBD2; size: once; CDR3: CASSEGLASYNEQFF; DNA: TGTGCCAGCAGTGAGGGACTAGCGTCCTACAATGAGCAGTTCTTC
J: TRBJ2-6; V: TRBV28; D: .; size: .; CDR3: CASSLSGNGANVLTF; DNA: TGTGCCAGCAGTTTATCAGGGAATGGGGCCAACGTCCTGACTTTC
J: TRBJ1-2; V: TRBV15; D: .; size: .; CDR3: CATSGGTNFRDGYTF; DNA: TGTGCCACCAGTGGTGGGACAAATTTTAGGGATGGCTACACCTTC
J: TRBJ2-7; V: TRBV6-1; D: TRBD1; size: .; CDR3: CASSDRTGNEQYF; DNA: TGTGCCAGCAGTGACCGGACAGGGAACGAGCAGTACTTC
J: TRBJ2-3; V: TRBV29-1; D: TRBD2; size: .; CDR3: CSVVGLAGGSTDTQYF; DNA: TGCAGCGTTGTTGGTCTAGCGGGGGGGTCCACAGATACGCAGTATTTT
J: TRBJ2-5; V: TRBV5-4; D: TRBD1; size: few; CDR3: CASSFDGNRGETQYF; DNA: TGTGCCAGCAGCTTTGATGGGAACAGGGGAGAGACCCAGTACTTC
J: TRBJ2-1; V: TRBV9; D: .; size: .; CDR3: CASSVDPTRVDEQFF; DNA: TGTGCCAGCAGCGTAGACCCCACTAGGGTTGATGAGCAGTTCTTC
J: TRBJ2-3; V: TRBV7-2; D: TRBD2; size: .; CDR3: CASSSSGATDTQYF; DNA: TGTGCCAGCAGCTCGAGCGGGGCCACAGATACGCAGTATTTT
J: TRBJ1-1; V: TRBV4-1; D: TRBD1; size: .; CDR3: CASTYPGQGNTEAFF; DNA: TGCGCCAGCACCTATCCGGGACAGGGGAACACTGAAGCTTTCTTT
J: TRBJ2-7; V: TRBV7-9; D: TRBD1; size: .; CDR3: CASSLTQGVAYEQYF; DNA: TGTGCCAGCAGCTTAACCCAGGGGGTTGCCTACGAGCAGTACTTC